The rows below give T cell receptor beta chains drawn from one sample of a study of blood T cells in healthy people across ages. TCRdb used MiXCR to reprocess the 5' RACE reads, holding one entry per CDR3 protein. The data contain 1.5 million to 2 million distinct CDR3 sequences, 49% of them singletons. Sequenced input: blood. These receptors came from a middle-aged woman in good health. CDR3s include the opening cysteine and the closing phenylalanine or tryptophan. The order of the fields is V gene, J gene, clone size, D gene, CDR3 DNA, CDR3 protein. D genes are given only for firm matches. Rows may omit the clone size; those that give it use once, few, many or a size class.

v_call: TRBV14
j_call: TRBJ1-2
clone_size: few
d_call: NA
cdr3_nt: TGTGCCAGCAGCCAAGTTAGGGGCGGCGGCTACACCTTC
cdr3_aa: CASSQVRGGGYTF

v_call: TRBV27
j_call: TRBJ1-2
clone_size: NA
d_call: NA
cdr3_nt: TGTGCCAGCAGTTTCAGGGGTTTATCGGACTATGGCTACACCTTC
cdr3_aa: CASSFRGLSDYGYTF

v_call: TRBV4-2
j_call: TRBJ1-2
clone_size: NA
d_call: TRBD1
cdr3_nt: TGTGCCAGCAGCCCGCCGGGACAGGGGGTGAGTGGCTACACCTTC
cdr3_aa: CASSPPGQGVSGYTF

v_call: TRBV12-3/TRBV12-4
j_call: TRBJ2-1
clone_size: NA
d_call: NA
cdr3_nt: TGTGCCAGCAGTTTAGGGGGACTGCCTTATGAGCAGTTCTTC
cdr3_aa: CASSLGGLPYEQFF

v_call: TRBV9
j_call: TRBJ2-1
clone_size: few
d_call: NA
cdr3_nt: TGTGCCAGCAGCGCCCGAAGGGACATAAGCAATGAGCAGTTCTTC
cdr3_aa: CASSARRDISNEQFF

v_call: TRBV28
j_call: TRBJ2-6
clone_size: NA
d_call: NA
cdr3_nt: TGTGCCAGCAGTTCCGGGGGCGCGGAAGGGGCCAACGTCCTGACTTTC
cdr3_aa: CASSSGGAEGANVLTF

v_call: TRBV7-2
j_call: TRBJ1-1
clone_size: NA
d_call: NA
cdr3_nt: TGTGCCAGCAGCCCACCGCCGGGGGGTGCTTGGGGAATGGGCACTGAAGCTTTCTTT
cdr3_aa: CASSPPPGGAWGMGTEAFF

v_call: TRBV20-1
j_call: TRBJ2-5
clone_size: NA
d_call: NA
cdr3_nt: TGCAGTGCTAGGAGGGAAGTGCTAGGGGGCTCGCGGGGGGCACAAGAGACCCAGTACTTC
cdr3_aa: CSARREVLGGSRGAQETQYF

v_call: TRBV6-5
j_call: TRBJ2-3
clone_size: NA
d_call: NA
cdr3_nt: TGTGCCAGCAGTTACGAGGGACCCCCCTCCACAGATACGCAGTATTTT
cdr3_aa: CASSYEGPPSTDTQYF

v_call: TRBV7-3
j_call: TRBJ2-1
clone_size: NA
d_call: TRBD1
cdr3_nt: TGTGCCAGCAGCTTAATCCCGGGACAGGGAAGCAATGAGCAGTTCTTC
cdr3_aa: CASSLIPGQGSNEQFF

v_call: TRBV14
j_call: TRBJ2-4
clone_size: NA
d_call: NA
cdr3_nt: TGTGCCAGCAGCCAAGTCGGACTTAGGGGAAACATTCAGTACTTC
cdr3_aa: CASSQVGLRGNIQYF

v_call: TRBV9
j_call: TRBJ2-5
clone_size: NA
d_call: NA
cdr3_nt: TGTGCCAGCAGCCCGCCCGACAGGGAGGTATGGGAGACCCAGTACTTC
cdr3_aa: CASSPPDREVWETQYF

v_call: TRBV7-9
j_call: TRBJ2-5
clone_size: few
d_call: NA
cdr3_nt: TGTGCCAGCAGCTTAGTGGTCCGGGGAGAGGAGACCCAGTACTTC
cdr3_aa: CASSLVVRGEETQYF

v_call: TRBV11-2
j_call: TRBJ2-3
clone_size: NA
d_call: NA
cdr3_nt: TGTGCCAGCAGCTTAGGACTTCTTGGTACGCAGTATTTT
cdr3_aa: CASSLGLLGTQYF